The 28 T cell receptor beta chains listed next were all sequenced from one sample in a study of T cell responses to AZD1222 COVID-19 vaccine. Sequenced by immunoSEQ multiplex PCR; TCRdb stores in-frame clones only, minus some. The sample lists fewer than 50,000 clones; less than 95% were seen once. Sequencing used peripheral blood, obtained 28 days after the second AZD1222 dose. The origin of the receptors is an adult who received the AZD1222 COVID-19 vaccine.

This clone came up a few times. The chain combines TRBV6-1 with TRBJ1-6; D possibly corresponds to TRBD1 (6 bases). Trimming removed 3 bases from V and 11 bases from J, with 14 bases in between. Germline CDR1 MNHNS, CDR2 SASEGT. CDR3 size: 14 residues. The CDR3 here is CASSEDSQNAPLHF. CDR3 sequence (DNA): TGTGCCAGCAGTGAGGACAGTCAAAATGCACCCCTCCACTTT.

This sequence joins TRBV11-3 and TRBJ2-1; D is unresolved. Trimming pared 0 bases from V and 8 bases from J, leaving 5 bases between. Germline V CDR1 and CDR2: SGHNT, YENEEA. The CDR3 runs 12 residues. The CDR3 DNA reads TGTGCCAGCAGCTTAGAGTCGCATGAGCAGTTCTTC. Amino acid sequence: CASSLESHEQFF.

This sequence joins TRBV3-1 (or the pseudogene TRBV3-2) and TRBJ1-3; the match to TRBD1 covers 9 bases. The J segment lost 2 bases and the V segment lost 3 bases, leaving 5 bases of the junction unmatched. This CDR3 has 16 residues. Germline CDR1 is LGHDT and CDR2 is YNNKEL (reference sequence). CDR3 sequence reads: CASSHARTGAGNTIYF. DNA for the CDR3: TGTGCCAGCAGCCATGCCCGGACAGGGGCTGGAAACACCATATATTTT.

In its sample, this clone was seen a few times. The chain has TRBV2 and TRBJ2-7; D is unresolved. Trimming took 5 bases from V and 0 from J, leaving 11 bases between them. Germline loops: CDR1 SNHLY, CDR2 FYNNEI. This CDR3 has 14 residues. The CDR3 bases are TGTGCCAGCAGTCGCTTTGAGAGCTCCTACGAGCAGTACTTC. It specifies CASSRFESSYEQYF.

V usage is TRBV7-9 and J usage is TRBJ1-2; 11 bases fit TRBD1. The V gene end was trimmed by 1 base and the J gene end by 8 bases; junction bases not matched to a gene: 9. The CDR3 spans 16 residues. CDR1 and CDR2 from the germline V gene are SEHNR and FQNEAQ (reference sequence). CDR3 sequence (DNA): TGTGCCAGCAGCTTAGGGAATGGACAGGGGGCGCGAGGCTACACCTTC. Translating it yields CASSLGNGQGARGYTF.

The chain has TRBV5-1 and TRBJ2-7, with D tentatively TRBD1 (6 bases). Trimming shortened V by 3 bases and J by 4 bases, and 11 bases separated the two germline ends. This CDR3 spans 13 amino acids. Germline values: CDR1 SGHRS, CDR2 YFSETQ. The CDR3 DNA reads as TGCGCCAGCAGCTGGGACAAGAGTTACGAGCAGTACTTC. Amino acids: CASSWDKSYEQYF.

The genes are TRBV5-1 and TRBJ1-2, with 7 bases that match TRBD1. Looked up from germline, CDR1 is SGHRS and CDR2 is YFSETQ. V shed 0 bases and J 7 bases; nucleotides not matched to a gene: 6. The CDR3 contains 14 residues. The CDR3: CASSLGQGVSGYTF. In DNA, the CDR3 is TGCGCCAGCAGCTTGGGACAGGGTGTGTCTGGCTACACCTTC.

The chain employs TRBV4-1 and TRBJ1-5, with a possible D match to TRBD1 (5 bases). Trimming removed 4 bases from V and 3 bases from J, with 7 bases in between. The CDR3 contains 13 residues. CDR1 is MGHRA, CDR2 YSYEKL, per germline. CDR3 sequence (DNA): TGCGCCAGCAGCCCGACAGACAATCAGCCCCAGCATTTT. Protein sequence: CASSPTDNQPQHF.

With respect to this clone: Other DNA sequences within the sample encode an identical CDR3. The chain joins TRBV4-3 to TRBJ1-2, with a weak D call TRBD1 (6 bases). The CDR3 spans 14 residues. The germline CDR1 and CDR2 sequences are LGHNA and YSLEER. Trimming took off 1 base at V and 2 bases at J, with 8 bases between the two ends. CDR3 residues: CASSQVGGNYGYTF. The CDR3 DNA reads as TGCGCCAGCAGCCAAGTAGGGGGAAACTATGGCTACACCTTC.

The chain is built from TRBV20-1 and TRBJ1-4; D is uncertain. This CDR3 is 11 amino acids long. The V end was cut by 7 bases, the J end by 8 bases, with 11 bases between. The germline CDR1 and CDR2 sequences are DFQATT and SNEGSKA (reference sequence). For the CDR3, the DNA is TGCAGTGTTCCGTTAATGGAAAAACTGTTTTTT. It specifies CSVPLMEKLFF.

Here the CDR3 reads CASSMDTLSYEQYF. CDR3 DNA sequence: TGTGCCAGTAGTATGGACACTTTATCCTACGAGCAGTACTTC. V is TRBV19 and J is TRBJ2-7; D may be TRBD1 (5 bases). Trimming cost V 3 bases and J 1 base, with 10 bases left between them. CDR1 is LNHDA, CDR2 SQIVND, per germline (reference sequence). This CDR3 has 14 residues.

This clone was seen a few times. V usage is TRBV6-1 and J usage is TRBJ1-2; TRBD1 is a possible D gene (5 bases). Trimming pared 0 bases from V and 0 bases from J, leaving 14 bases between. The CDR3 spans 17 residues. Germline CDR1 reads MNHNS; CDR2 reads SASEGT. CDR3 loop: CASSEARSGRSNYGYTF. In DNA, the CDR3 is TGTGCCAGCAGTGAAGCGAGATCGGGACGCTCTAACTATGGCTACACCTTC.

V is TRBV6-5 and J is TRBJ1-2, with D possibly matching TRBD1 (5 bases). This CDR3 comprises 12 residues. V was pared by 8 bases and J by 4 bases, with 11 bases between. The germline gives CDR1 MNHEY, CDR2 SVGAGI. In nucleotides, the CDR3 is TGTGCCAGCGCCGTAGGGGCCTATGGCTACACCTTC. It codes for CASAVGAYGYTF.

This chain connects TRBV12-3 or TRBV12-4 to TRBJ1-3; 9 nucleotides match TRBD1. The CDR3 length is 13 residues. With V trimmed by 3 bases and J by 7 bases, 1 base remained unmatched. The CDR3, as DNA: TGTGCCAGCAGTTTCGGACAGGGGAACACCATATATTTT. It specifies CASSFGQGNTIYF.

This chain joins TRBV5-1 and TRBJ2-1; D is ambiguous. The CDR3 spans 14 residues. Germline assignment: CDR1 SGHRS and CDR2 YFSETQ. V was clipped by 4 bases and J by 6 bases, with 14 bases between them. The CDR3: CASSATARSNEQFF. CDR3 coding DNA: TGCGCCAGCAGCGCCACCGCCAGATCCAATGAGCAGTTCTTC.

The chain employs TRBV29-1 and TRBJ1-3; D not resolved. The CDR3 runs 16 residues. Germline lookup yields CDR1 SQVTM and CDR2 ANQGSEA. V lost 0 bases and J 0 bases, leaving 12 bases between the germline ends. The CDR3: CSVEEVQRSSGNTIYF. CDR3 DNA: TGCAGCGTTGAAGAAGTACAGAGGAGCTCTGGAAACACCATATATTTT.

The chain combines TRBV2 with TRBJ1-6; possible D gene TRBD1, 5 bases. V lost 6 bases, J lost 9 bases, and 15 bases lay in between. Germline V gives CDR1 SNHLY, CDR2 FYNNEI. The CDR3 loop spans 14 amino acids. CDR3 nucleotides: TGTGCCAGCAGGCAATCAGGGAAGGGTTCACCCCTCCACTTT. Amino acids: CASRQSGKGSPLHF.

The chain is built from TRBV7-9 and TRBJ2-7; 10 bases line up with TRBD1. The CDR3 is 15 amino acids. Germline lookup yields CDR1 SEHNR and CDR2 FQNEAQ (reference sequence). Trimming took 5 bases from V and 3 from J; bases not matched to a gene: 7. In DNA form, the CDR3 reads TGTGCCAGCAGCACACCGGACAGGGGGTTCTACGAGCAGTACTTC. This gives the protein CASSTPDRGFYEQYF.

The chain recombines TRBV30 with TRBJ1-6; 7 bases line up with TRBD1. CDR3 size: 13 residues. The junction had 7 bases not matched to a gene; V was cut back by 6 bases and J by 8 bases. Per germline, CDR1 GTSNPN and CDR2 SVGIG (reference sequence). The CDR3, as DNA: TGTGCCTGTTACAGGGGTTCTGATTCACCCCTCCACTTT. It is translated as CACYRGSDSPLHF.

CDR3 nucleotides: TGTGCCAGCAGTTACAGAAATAGCAATCAGCCCCAGCATTTT. Translated, it gives CASSYRNSNQPQHF. The gene calls are TRBV6-5 and TRBJ1-5; no definite D call. V was shortened by 2 bases and J by 0 bases, with 5 bases between the two germline ends. Germline V gene data show CDR1 as MNHEY and CDR2 as SVGAGI. CDR3 size: 14 residues.

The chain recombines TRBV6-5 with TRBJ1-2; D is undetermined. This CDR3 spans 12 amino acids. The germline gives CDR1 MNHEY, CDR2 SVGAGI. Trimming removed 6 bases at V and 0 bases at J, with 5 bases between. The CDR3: CASRTPNYGYTF. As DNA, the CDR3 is TGTGCCAGCAGGACTCCTAACTATGGCTACACCTTC.

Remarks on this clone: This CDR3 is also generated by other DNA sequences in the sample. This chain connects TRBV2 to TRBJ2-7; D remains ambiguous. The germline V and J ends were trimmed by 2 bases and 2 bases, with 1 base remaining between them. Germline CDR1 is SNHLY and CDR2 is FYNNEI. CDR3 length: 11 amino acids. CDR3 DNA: TGTGCCAGCAGTGAAACCTACGAGCAGTACTTC. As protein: CASSETYEQYF.

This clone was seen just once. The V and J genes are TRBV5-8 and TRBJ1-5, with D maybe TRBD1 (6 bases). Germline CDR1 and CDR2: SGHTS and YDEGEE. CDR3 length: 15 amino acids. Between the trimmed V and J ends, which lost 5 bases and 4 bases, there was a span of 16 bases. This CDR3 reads CASSTGTLSNQPQHF. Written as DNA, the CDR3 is TGTGCCAGCAGTACCGGGACACTCTCTAATCAGCCCCAGCATTTT.

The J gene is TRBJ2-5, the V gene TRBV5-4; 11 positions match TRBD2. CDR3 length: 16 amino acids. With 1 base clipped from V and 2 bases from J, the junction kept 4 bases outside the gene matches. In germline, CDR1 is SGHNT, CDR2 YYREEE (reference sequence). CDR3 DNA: TGTGCCAGCAGCTTGACTAGCGGGGGCCCTCAAGAGACCCAGTACTTC. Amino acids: CASSLTSGGPQETQYF.

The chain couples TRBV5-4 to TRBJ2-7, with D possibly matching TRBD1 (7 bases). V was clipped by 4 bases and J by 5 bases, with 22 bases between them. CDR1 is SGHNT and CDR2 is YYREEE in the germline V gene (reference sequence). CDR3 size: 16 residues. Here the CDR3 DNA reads TGTGCCAGCAGCACCTCCCTTCGGGGGACAGACCACGAGCAGTACTTC. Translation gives CASSTSLRGTDHEQYF. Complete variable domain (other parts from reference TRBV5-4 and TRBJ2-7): ETGVTQSPTHLIKTRGQQVTLRCSSQSGHNTVSWYQQALGQGPQFIFQYYREEENGRGNFPPRFSGLQFPNYSSELNVNALELDDSALYLCASSTSLRGTDHEQYFGPGTRLTVT.

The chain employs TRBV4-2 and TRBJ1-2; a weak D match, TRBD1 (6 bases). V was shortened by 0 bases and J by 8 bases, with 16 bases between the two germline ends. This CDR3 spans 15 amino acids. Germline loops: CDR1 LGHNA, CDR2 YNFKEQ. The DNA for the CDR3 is TGTGCCAGCAGCCAAGACCTTGGGGGGCGATGGGGCTACACCTTC. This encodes CASSQDLGGRWGYTF.

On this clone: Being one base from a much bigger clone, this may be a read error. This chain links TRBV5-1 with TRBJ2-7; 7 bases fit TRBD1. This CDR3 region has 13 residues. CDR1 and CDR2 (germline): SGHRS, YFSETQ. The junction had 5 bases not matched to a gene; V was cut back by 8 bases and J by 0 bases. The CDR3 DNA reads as TGCGCCAGTACCGGGACAGCCTCCTACGAGCAGTACTTC. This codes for CASTGTASYEQYF.

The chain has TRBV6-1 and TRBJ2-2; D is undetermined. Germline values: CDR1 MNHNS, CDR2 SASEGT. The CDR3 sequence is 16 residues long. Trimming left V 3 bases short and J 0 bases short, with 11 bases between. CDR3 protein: CASSDIGGANTGELFF. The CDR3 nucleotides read TGTGCCAGCAGTGACATTGGCGGAGCGAACACCGGGGAGCTGTTTTTT.